Included here is one TCR beta chain sequence, with context. The length of the CDR3 is 13 residues. Germline CDR1 and CDR2: MDHEN and SYDVKM. The V end was cut by 2 bases, the J end by 7 bases, with 11 bases between. The data stem from a study of shared clonotypes between healthy human individuals. Sequencing was performed with immunoSEQ multiplex PCR; in TCRdb, only in-frame clones are kept and a portion is missing. Of 2 million to 2.5 million clones in the sample, 85% to 95% were seen once. The sample taken for sequencing was naive CD4+ T cells from PBMCs. As for subset: CD45RA+ positively selected. V usage is TRBV28 and J usage is TRBJ1-2, with a tentative D call TRBD1 (5 bases). The sequence was obtained from a man aged 18 to 29 in good health. Some clones in this sample may be carry-over from other donors' samples. This CDR3 reads CASSLTGLTGYTF. The CDR3 nucleotides read TGTGCCAGCAGTTTAACAGGCTTGACTGGCTACACCTTC.